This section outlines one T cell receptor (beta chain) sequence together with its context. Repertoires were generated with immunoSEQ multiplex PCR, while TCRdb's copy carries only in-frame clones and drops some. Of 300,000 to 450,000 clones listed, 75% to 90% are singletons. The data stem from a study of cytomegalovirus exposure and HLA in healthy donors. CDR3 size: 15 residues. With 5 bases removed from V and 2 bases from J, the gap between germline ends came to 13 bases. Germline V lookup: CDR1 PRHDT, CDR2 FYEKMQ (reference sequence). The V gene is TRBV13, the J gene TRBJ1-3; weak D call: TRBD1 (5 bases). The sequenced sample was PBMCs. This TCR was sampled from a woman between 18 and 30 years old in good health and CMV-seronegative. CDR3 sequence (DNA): TGTGCCAGCAGCCCGGACGGAGGGGCTGGAAACACCATATATTTT. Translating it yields CASSPDGGAGNTIYF. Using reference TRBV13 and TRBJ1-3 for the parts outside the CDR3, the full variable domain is AAGVIQSPRHLIKEKRETATLKCYPIPRHDTVYWYQQGPGQDPQFLISFYEKMQSDKGSIPDRFSAQQFSDYHSELNMSSLELGDSALYFCASSPDGGAGNTIYFGEGSWLTVV.